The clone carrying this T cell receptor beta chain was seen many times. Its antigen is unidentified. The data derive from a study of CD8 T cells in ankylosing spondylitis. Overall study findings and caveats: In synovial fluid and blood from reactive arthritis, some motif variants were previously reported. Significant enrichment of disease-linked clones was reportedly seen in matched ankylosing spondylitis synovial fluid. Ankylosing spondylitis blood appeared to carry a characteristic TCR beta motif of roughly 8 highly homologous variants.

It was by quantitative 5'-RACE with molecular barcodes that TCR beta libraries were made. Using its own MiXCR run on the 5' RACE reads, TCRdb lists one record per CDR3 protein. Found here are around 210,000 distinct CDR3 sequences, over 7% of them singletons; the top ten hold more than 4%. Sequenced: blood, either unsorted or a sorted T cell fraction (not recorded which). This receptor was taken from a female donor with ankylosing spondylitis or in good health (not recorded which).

CDR3: CASSYWDPVVTQYF. The CDR3 nucleotides read TGTGCCAGCAGTTACTGGGACCCGGTGGTGACGCAGTATTTT. The chain has TRBV6-2 or TRBV6-3 and TRBJ2-3; D could derive from TRBD1 or TRBD2 (5 bases each). The V end was cut by 1 base, the J end by 9 bases, with 14 bases between. CDR1 is MNHEY and CDR2 is SVGEGT in the germline V gene. The CDR3 runs to 14 residues.